The 25 T cell receptor beta chains given below trace back to one sample, sequenced in a study of T cell responses to AZD1222 COVID-19 vaccine. Measured with immunoSEQ multiplex PCR; TCRdb has only the in-frame clones, and not every one. The profile covers about 120,000 clones, with around 90% appearing a single time and 4% to 5% taken by the ten largest. The input for sequencing was peripheral blood, taken 28 days after the second dose of the MenACWY control vaccine. These receptors all stem from an adult who received the MenACWY meningococcal vaccine as a control.

The V and J genes are TRBV23-1 and TRBJ1-3; tentatively, D is TRBD1 (6 bases). TRBV23-1 is designated an ORF whose function remains uncertain. Trimming left V 2 bases short and J 4 bases short, with 15 bases between. The CDR3 covers 16 residues. CDR3 amino acids: CASSQTHRAEGNTIYF. For the CDR3, the DNA is TGCGCCAGCAGTCAAACACACAGGGCGGAGGGAAACACCATATATTTT.

The genes are TRBV28 and TRBJ2-3; TRBD2 aligns across 12 bases. The ends lost 6 bases at V and 8 bases at J; junction bases unmatched: 27. Germline V CDR1 and CDR2: MDHEN, SYDVKM. The CDR3 has 21 amino acids. CDR3 nucleotides: TGTGCCAGCAGCCGGAAGGTCTCAAATTTAGGACTAGCGGGACCCATAAGTACGCAGTATTTT. This translates into CASSRKVSNLGLAGPISTQYF.

The V gene is TRBV5-8, the J gene TRBJ2-1; D is undetermined. Trimming pared 6 bases from V and 0 bases from J, leaving 13 bases between. Germline V gene sequence: CDR1 SGHTS, CDR2 YDEGEE. This CDR3 is 15 amino acids long. The CDR3 nucleotides read TGTGCCAGCATTACTGGGCGGAGCTCCTACAATGAGCAGTTCTTC. This translates into CASITGRSSYNEQFF.

This chain links TRBV4-3 with TRBJ1-6, with D tentatively TRBD1 (6 bases). Germline CDR1 reads LGHNA; CDR2 reads YSLEER. This CDR3 is built from 16 residues. V was trimmed by 0 bases and J by 0 bases, leaving 6 bases between them. The DNA for the CDR3 is TGCGCCAGCAGCCAAGAGGACAGCTCCTATAATTCACCCCTCCACTTT. This sequence encodes CASSQEDSSYNSPLHF.

V gene TRBV5-1 combines with J gene TRBJ2-3; TRBD1 aligns across 11 bases. Germline CDR1 reads SGHRS; CDR2 reads YFSETQ. With 4 bases clipped from V and 3 bases from J, the junction kept 4 bases outside the gene matches. The CDR3 spans 15 residues. The CDR3 DNA follows: TGCGCCAGCAGCGGGACAGGGGGAGGGACAGATACGCAGTATTTT. Residues: CASSGTGGGTDTQYF.

This chain uses TRBV2 with TRBJ2-3, with D maybe TRBD2 (6 bases). The V and J ends lost 6 bases and 1 base respectively, with 11 bases between them. The CDR3 totals 14 residues. CDR1 SNHLY and CDR2 FYNNEI come from the germline V gene. This chain's CDR3 is CASRSRGGTDTQYF. The CDR3 nucleotides read TGTGCCAGCAGGTCGCGGGGTGGCACAGATACGCAGTATTTT.

This chain joins TRBV12-3 or TRBV12-4 and TRBJ1-1; D unresolved. The CDR3 consists of 13 residues. V lost 6 bases, J lost 1 base, and 9 bases lay in between. Written as DNA, the CDR3 is TGTGCCAGCAGCAAGGTGAAGAACACTGAAGCTTTCTTT. It yields the protein CASSKVKNTEAFF.

In DNA, the CDR3 is TGTGCCAGCAGCTTGGGACAACTTATGAACACTGAAGCTTTCTTT. Protein product: CASSLGQLMNTEAFF. The chain links TRBV5-6 to TRBJ1-1; D unclear. Per the germline V gene, CDR1 is SGHDT and CDR2 is YYEEEE. The CDR3 length is 15 residues. V lost 0 bases to trimming and J lost 0 bases, with 9 bases between them.

This chain uses TRBV28 with TRBJ1-2; D unresolved. Trimming took 7 bases from V and 3 from J, leaving 6 bases between them. The CDR3 extends over 11 amino acids. Germline values: CDR1 MDHEN, CDR2 SYDVKM. The CDR3 loop reads CASTSYYGYTF. CDR3 in DNA: TGTGCCAGCACCTCCTACTATGGCTACACCTTC.

V is TRBV5-4 and J is TRBJ2-3, with 7 bases lining up with TRBD2. This CDR3 has 14 amino acids. The germline CDR1 and CDR2 sequences are SGHNT and YYREEE (reference sequence). Trimming at V came to 1 base and at J to 1 base, leaving 0 bases not matched to a gene. CDR3 residues: CASSLRGGTDTQYF. For the CDR3, the DNA is TGTGCCAGCAGCTTGCGGGGGGGCACAGATACGCAGTATTTT.

The rearrangement joins TRBV6-5 to TRBJ2-1, with D unresolved. Trimming took off 1 base at V and 5 bases at J, with 9 bases between the two ends. This CDR3 contains 14 residues. Per germline, CDR1 MNHEY and CDR2 SVGAGI. CDR3 nucleotide sequence: TGTGCCAGCAGTTACTTGCTCCCCGACAATGAGCAGTTCTTC. Translated: CASSYLLPDNEQFF.

The chain couples TRBV29-1 to TRBJ1-2, with TRBD1 identical over 9 bases. The junction had 8 bases not matched to a gene; V was cut back by 3 bases and J by 3 bases. The germline V gene has CDR1 SQVTM and CDR2 ANQGSEA. The CDR3 is 15 amino acids. CDR3 nucleotide sequence: TGCAGCGTTGATTGGTGGACAGGGGTGCACTATGGCTACACCTTC. The encoded protein is CSVDWWTGVHYGYTF.

The J gene is TRBJ1-1, the V gene TRBV11-3; no definite D call. The CDR3 spans 13 residues. The germline V gene encodes CDR1 SGHNT and CDR2 YENEEA. V was trimmed by 2 bases and J by 2 bases, leaving 6 bases between them. The CDR3 loop reads CASSLQENTEAFF. CDR3 bases: TGTGCCAGCAGCTTACAGGAAAACACTGAAGCTTTCTTT.

The gene calls are TRBV6-2 or TRBV6-3 and TRBJ2-3, with 13 bases aligning to TRBD2. The V gene's germline CDR1 is MNHEY and CDR2 SVGEGT. The CDR3 spans 17 residues. The trim removed 2 bases at V and 5 bases at J, leaving 7 bases unmatched. The CDR3 nucleotides are TGTGCCAGCAGTTACCGGCGGACTAGCGGGGGAGTAGATACGCAGTATTTT. The encoded protein is CASSYRRTSGGVDTQYF.

The chain's CDR3 is CASSLQGPRNTEAFF. The DNA for the CDR3 is TGTGCCAGCAGTCTACAGGGGCCAAGGAACACTGAAGCTTTCTTT. The chain carries TRBV2 and TRBJ1-1; 7 bases match TRBD1. V lost 5 bases, J lost 1 base, and 7 bases stayed unmatched. Germline V gene lookup returns CDR1 SNHLY and CDR2 FYNNEI. The CDR3 sequence is 15 residues long.

This clone appeared a single time. The chain is built from TRBV30 and TRBJ1-2, with 7 nucleotides matching TRBD1. Germline CDR1 GTSNPN, CDR2 SVGIG (reference sequence). CDR3 length: 13 residues. The V gene end was trimmed by 5 bases and the J gene end by 4 bases; junction bases not matched to a gene: 7. As DNA, the CDR3 is TGTGCCTGGGGGGGACAGTCCTTCTATGGCTACACCTTC. As protein: CAWGGQSFYGYTF.

This clone has only one observation. This chain joins TRBV28 and TRBJ1-4; 8 bases agree with TRBD1. Germline lookup yields CDR1 MDHEN and CDR2 SYDVKM. This CDR3 region has 16 residues. Trimming cost V 6 bases and J 0 bases; bases outside gene matches: 6. The CDR3 sequence is CASSLLTGATNEKLFF. CDR3 DNA sequence: TGTGCCAGCAGCCTCCTGACAGGGGCAACTAATGAAAAACTGTTTTTT.

The J gene is TRBJ1-4, the V gene TRBV20-1; D is undetermined. Trimming took 6 bases from V and 7 from J, leaving 6 bases between them. Germline CDR1 is DFQATT and CDR2 is SNEGSKA (reference sequence). This CDR3 has 10 amino acids. For the CDR3, the DNA is TGCAGTGCGTTCGGTGAAAAACTGTTTTTT. Its protein product is CSAFGEKLFF.

V gene TRBV28 combines with J gene TRBJ2-2, with 7 positions matching TRBD2. The V segment lost 2 bases and the J segment 3 bases; nucleotides outside the gene matches: 12. Germline V lookup: CDR1 MDHEN, CDR2 SYDVKM. The CDR3 extends over 18 amino acids. In DNA, the CDR3 is TGTGCCAGCAGTTTACGCGGCGGGAGCCTCTCCTACACCGGGGAGCTGTTTTTT. Its protein product is CASSLRGGSLSYTGELFF.

The CDR3 coding sequence is TGTGCCAGCCGGCTAGCTAGCAGCACCGGGGAGCTGTTTTTT. It translates to CASRLASSTGELFF. The chain uses TRBV2 and TRBJ2-2, with D perhaps matching TRBD2 (5 bases). The CDR3 length is 14 residues. V was trimmed by 8 bases and J by 4 bases, leaving 14 bases between them. Per the germline V gene, CDR1 is SNHLY and CDR2 is FYNNEI.

The chain is built from TRBV6-4 and TRBJ1-2; the match to TRBD1 covers 7 bases. From germline, CDR1 is MRHNA and CDR2 SNTAGT. The V segment lost 4 bases and the J segment 5 bases; nucleotides outside the gene matches: 7. The CDR3 length is 14 residues. The CDR3 here is CASSAVGGDYGYTF. For the CDR3, the DNA is TGTGCCAGCAGTGCCGTAGGGGGCGATTATGGCTACACCTTC.

The chain carries TRBV6-2 or TRBV6-3 and TRBJ2-3; D call uncertain. Germline V CDR1 and CDR2: MNHEY, SVGEGT. Trimming cost V 4 bases and J 2 bases, with 7 bases left between them. The CDR3 length is 13 residues. The CDR3 nucleotides read TGTGCCAGCAGTTTAGCTTCCACAGATACGCAGTATTTT. The encoded protein is CASSLASTDTQYF.

CDR3 DNA sequence: TGTGCCAGCAGTGAACTGGATGCCCATGAGCAGTTCTTC. Translating it yields CASSELDAHEQFF. This chain joins TRBV6-1 and TRBJ2-1; D is unresolved. Between the trimmed V and J ends, which lost 2 bases and 8 bases, there was a span of 10 bases. This CDR3 is 13 amino acids long. Germline CDR1 is MNHNS and CDR2 is SASEGT.

J is TRBJ2-1 and V is TRBV5-6, with a weak D call TRBD1 (6 bases). The CDR3 is 13 residues long. The V end lost 3 bases, the J end lost 7 bases, and 11 bases lay between the germline ends. Germline V gene lookup returns CDR1 SGHDT and CDR2 YYEEEE. This chain's CDR3 is CASSSNRANEQFF. The CDR3 nucleotides read TGTGCCAGCAGCTCCAACAGGGCAAATGAGCAGTTCTTC.

The chain uses TRBV18 and TRBJ2-1, with D possibly being TRBD2 (6 bases). The CDR3 is 14 amino acids. V was shortened by 6 bases and J by 8 bases, with 17 bases between the two germline ends. Germline CDR1 is KGHSH and CDR2 is LQKENI. CDR3 amino acids: CASSTDYFRDEQFF. The DNA of the CDR3 is TGTGCCAGCTCGACGGACTATTTTAGGGATGAGCAGTTCTTC.